A few counts support the clone carrying this T cell receptor (beta chain). No antigen is known for it. This sample is drawn from a study of T-cell reconstitution after alpha-beta-depleted transplantation in children. Study-wide findings and caveats: Surviving thymic progenitors and recipient T cells were the source of high TCRbeta diversity at day 60 in some patients. As was reported, about two months after transplant, alpha-beta T cells came from several hundred expanded graft clones. T-cell counts and diversity were attributed mostly to newly produced T cells one year after transplant.

V shed 0 bases and J 9 bases; nucleotides not matched to a gene: 12. This CDR3 contains 18 residues. TCRbeta library preparation incorporated unique molecular identifiers. One entry per CDR3 protein, called by TCRdb with MiXCR from the PCR reads. The sample has around 230,000 distinct CDR3 sequences, approximately 19% seen once; the top ten hold roughly two fifths. The chain has TRBV12-3 or TRBV12-4 and TRBJ1-6; 9 nucleotides match TRBD1. This TCR came from a male patient aged 2-9 years who had a stem cell transplant for acute lymphoblastic leukemia, so the T cells may come from the graft donor. Sample: PBMCs, mostly from graft donor cells, taken 360 days after TCRalphabeta/CD19-depleted stem cell transplant. The CDR3 here is CASSLALGQGSVGSPLHF. The CDR3 DNA is TGTGCCAGCAGTTTAGCGCTGGGACAGGGAAGCGTGGGTTCACCCCTCCACTTT.